What follows are 21 T cell receptor beta chains derived from one specimen sequenced in a study of blood T cell repertoires in COVID-19. Clones were sequenced by immunoSEQ multiplex PCR, and TCRdb holds only the in-frame ones, with some missing. The sample shows fewer than 85,000 clones, 82% of them seen only once. Sequenced sample: peripheral blood. These receptor sequences come from a woman aged 60-70 years with acute or convalescent COVID-19.

V and J are TRBV28 and TRBJ2-3; possibly TRBD1 for D (5 bases). CDR3 length: 14 residues. Germline values: CDR1 MDHEN, CDR2 SYDVKM. V lost 4 bases to trimming and J lost 2 bases, with 10 bases between them. CDR3 sequence: CASSWTQNTDTQYF. CDR3 nucleotide sequence: TGTGCCAGCAGTTGGACACAGAACACAGATACGCAGTATTTT.

This chain uses TRBV10-3 with TRBJ1-1; 8 nucleotides line up with TRBD1. CDR3 size: 16 residues. CDR1 and CDR2 (germline): ENHRY, SYGVKD. With V trimmed by 3 bases and J by 3 bases, 9 bases remained unmatched. The DNA of the CDR3 is TGTGCCATCAGTGAAAGACAGGGGTTAGAGTACACTGAAGCTTTCTTT. This translates into CAISERQGLEYTEAFF.

This clone was seen more than once but under ten times. The V and J genes are TRBV3-1 (or the pseudogene TRBV3-2) and TRBJ1-1; D is undetermined. The CDR3 is 14 residues long. The germline CDR1 and CDR2 sequences are LGHDT and YNNKEL (reference sequence). With 0 bases removed from V and 0 bases from J, the gap between germline ends came to 5 bases. The CDR3 bases are TGTGCCAGCAGCCAAGACACGGTGAACACTGAAGCTTTCTTT. The encoded protein is CASSQDTVNTEAFF.

This clone is categorized as medium-sized (0.01 to 0.1%). The sample contains more than one DNA sequence encoding this CDR3. The chain links TRBV2 to TRBJ1-3; 8 bases map to TRBD1. The CDR3 covers 16 residues. The trim removed 1 base at V and 0 bases at J, leaving 2 bases unmatched. CDR1 and CDR2 (germline): SNHLY, FYNNEI. CDR3 sequence: CASSEGTGNSGNTIYF. The CDR3 DNA reads TGTGCCAGCAGTGAAGGGACAGGGAACTCTGGAAACACCATATATTTT.

The chain has TRBV5-1 and TRBJ1-6; D may be TRBD1 (5 bases). The germline V gene encodes CDR1 SGHRS and CDR2 YFSETQ. The V and J ends lost 1 base and 8 bases respectively, with 13 bases between them. The CDR3 sequence is 15 residues long. CDR3: CASSLYGTRDSPLHF. CDR3 nucleotide sequence: TGCGCCAGCAGCTTGTACGGGACTAGGGATTCACCCCTCCACTTT. Full variable domain (remainder filled in from reference TRBV5-1 and TRBJ1-6): KAGVTQTPRYLIKTRGQQVTLSCSPISGHRSVSWYQQTPGQGLQFLFEYFSETQRNKGNFPGRFSGRQFSNSRSEMNVSTLELGDSALYLCASSLYGTRDSPLHFGNGTRLTVT.

The chain employs TRBV29-1 and TRBJ2-2; D is possibly TRBD1 (6 bases). The V and J ends lost 7 bases and 4 bases respectively, with 13 bases between them. The germline V gene encodes CDR1 SQVTM and CDR2 ANQGSEA. The CDR3 is 13 residues long. CDR3 bases: TGCAGCGCCAAGACAGGACCCACCGGGGAGCTGTTTTTT. This encodes CSAKTGPTGELFF.

This chain uses TRBV5-1 with TRBJ2-7, with 7 nucleotides matching TRBD1. This CDR3 is built from 15 residues. V trimming: 2 bases; J trimming: 0 bases; junction bases outside the gene matches: 5. Germline V gene lookup returns CDR1 SGHRS and CDR2 YFSETQ. The CDR3 nucleotides are TGCGCCAGCAGCTTTAATGCAGGGGGCTCCTACGAGCAGTACTTC. Its translation: CASSFNAGGSYEQYF.

The chain recombines TRBV28 with TRBJ1-2; 7 bases match TRBD1. The V gene's germline CDR1 is MDHEN and CDR2 SYDVKM. This CDR3 has 13 residues. The V gene end was trimmed by 6 bases and the J gene end by 8 bases; junction bases not matched to a gene: 9. The CDR3 DNA is TGTGCCAGCAGGCCGGGACAGAAAGGAGGCTACACCTTC. This translates into CASRPGQKGGYTF.

This clone appeared a single time. The V call is TRBV3-1 (or the pseudogene TRBV3-2), the J call TRBJ1-5; D may be TRBD1 (6 bases). The germline V gene encodes CDR1 LGHDT and CDR2 YNNKEL (reference sequence). Trimming took off 1 base at V and 1 base at J, with 11 bases between the two ends. The CDR3 sequence is 16 residues long. This chain's CDR3 is CASSQGGGGSNQPQHF. As DNA, the CDR3 is TGTGCCAGCAGCCAAGGCGGCGGGGGCAGCAATCAGCCCCAGCATTTT.

V and J are TRBV19 and TRBJ1-5; D is ambiguous. The ends were cut back, 3 bases at V and 5 bases at J, with 8 bases in the middle. There are 13 residues in the CDR3. CDR1 is LNHDA and CDR2 is SQIVND in the germline V gene (reference sequence). CDR3 sequence (DNA): TGTGCCAGTAGTATGAGTCCGGATCAGCCCCAGCATTTT. This translates into CASSMSPDQPQHF.

In DNA form, the CDR3 reads TGTGCCAGCAGTTTAGGCAGGGGCAAAACCGGGGAGCTGTTTTTT. Its translation: CASSLGRGKTGELFF. The chain links TRBV27 to TRBJ2-2; tentative D call: TRBD1 (6 bases). CDR1 and CDR2 from the germline V gene are MNHEY and SMNVEV (reference sequence). This CDR3 region has 15 residues. Trimming removed 2 bases at V and 5 bases at J, with 12 bases between.

This clone was observed a handful of times. The chain recombines TRBV4-2 with TRBJ1-6, with 9 positions matching TRBD1. This CDR3 region has 16 residues. Per the germline V gene, CDR1 is LGHNA and CDR2 is YNFKEQ. Trimming cost V 0 bases and J 7 bases; bases outside gene matches: 4. The CDR3 here is CASSQETGGRNSPLHF. The CDR3 region has the DNA TGTGCCAGCAGCCAAGAAACAGGGGGCAGGAATTCACCCCTCCACTTT.

This sequence joins TRBV18 and TRBJ1-5; D is possibly TRBD1 (5 bases). Germline values: CDR1 KGHSH, CDR2 LQKENI. The CDR3 consists of 13 residues. With 6 bases removed from V and 4 bases from J, the gap between germline ends came to 10 bases. CDR3 nucleotide sequence: TGTGCCAGCTCTCAGGGCAGAAATCAGCCCCAGCATTTT. Its protein product is CASSQGRNQPQHF.

The chain is built from TRBV5-4 and TRBJ1-6, with TRBD1 matching over 9 bases. The CDR3 is 15 residues long. CDR1 SGHNT and CDR2 YYREEE come from the germline V gene (reference sequence). Losses at the gene ends were 3 bases for V and 8 bases for J; bases not matched to a gene: 6. The CDR3 DNA sequence: TGTGCCAGCAGCTACAGGGGGCGTTGGGATTCACCCCTCCACTTT. Its translation: CASSYRGRWDSPLHF.

This clone was observed a handful of times. The chain employs TRBV12-3 or TRBV12-4 and TRBJ1-1; a possible D gene is TRBD1 (6 bases). The V gene lost 7 bases and the J gene lost 3 bases, with 12 bases spanning the gap. This CDR3 is built from 13 residues. This CDR3 is CASKRQGYTEAFF. CDR3 DNA: TGTGCCAGCAAGCGGCAGGGGTACACTGAAGCTTTCTTT.

This clone was observed a handful of times. The genes are TRBV29-1 and TRBJ1-5, with 9 bases fitting TRBD1. Germline CDR1 reads SQVTM; CDR2 reads ANQGSEA. The CDR3 covers 13 residues. V lost 1 base, J lost 7 bases, and 2 bases stayed unmatched. This CDR3 reads CSVEGQGGQPQHF. The CDR3 nucleotides are TGCAGCGTTGAAGGACAGGGGGGACAGCCCCAGCATTTT.

A remark on this clone: The junction differs from germline at one of its ends, possibly a read error. V and J are TRBV28 and TRBJ2-7; a possible D gene is TRBD1 (6 bases). In germline, CDR1 is MDHEN, CDR2 SYDVKM. CDR3 size: 12 residues. The CDR3 region has the DNA TGCGTGACAGGTGAAGGATCCTACGAGCAGTACTTC. This encodes CVTGEGSYEQYF. Filled out from reference TRBV28 and TRBJ2-7, the complete variable domain reads DVKVTQSSRYLVKRTGEKVFLECVQDMDHENMFWYRQDPGLGLRLIYFSYDVKMKEKGDIPEGYSVSREKKERFSLILESASTNQTSMYLCVTGEGSYEQYFGPGTRLTVT.

This rearrangement joins TRBV30 to TRBJ1-3, with D maybe TRBD1 (6 bases). Trimming took off 7 bases at V and 0 bases at J, with 16 bases between the two ends. The length of the CDR3 is 15 residues. Per the germline V gene, CDR1 is GTSNPN and CDR2 is SVGIG (reference sequence). CDR3 sequence: CAYILKGGSGNTIYF. As DNA, the CDR3 is TGTGCCTATATACTAAAAGGGGGCTCTGGAAACACCATATATTTT.

The chain couples TRBV9 to TRBJ2-2; 11 positions match TRBD2. This CDR3 spans 17 amino acids. Germline V CDR1 and CDR2: SGDLS, YYNGEE. Trimming at V came to 4 bases and at J to 3 bases, leaving 8 bases not matched to a gene. CDR3 in amino acids: CASSPLTSGGYTGELFF. CDR3 in DNA: TGTGCCAGCAGCCCACTCACTAGCGGGGGTTACACCGGGGAGCTGTTTTTT.

The V call is TRBV6-6, the J call TRBJ2-6; 9 bases line up with TRBD1. The CDR3 spans 14 residues. Germline V gives CDR1 MNHNY, CDR2 SVGAGI (reference sequence). V trimming: 9 bases; J trimming: 4 bases; junction bases outside the gene matches: 4. The chain's CDR3 is CASYRGQGANVLTF. The DNA for the CDR3 is TGTGCCAGTTACAGGGGGCAAGGGGCCAACGTCCTGACTTTC.

The chain couples TRBV5-1 to TRBJ2-7, with 11 bases that match TRBD1. The CDR3 is 15 residues long. The germline V gene encodes CDR1 SGHRS and CDR2 YFSETQ. V lost 0 bases, J lost 3 bases, and 2 bases stayed unmatched. The CDR3 nucleotides are TGCGCCAGCAGCTTGGGGACAGGGGGCTACTACGAGCAGTACTTC. It is translated as CASSLGTGGYYEQYF.